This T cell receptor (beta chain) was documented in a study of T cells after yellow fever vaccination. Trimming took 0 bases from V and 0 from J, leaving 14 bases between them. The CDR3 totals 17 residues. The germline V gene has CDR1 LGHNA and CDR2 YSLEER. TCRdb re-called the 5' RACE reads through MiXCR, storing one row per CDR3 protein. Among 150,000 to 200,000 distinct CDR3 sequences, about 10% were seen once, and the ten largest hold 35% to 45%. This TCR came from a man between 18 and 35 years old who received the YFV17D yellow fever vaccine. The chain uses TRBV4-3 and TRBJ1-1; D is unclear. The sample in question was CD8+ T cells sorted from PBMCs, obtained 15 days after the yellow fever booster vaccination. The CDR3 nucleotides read TGCGCCAGCAGCCAAGATTTGTGGAGAAACTTGAACACTGAAGCTTTCTTT. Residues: CASSQDLWRNLNTEAFF.